This T cell receptor (beta chain) was observed in a study of T and B cells in COVID-19 patients (dated by TCRdb to 2018 to 2020). Notes on the research overall: Using TRB and IGH repertoire sequencing of peripheral blood, the study characterized adaptive immunity in COVID-19 patients who had active infection or had recovered. A recovered cohort was made up of 19 patients contributing roughly 21 samples, mostly after mild to moderate COVID-19 managed as outpatients. The recovered cohort had a median age of about 34 years, compared with approximately 70 years in the active-infection cohort. Critical illness requiring mechanical ventilation or ECMO was present in about 65% of the roughly 20 patients in the active-infection cohort. In the active-infection cohort, about 90% of the roughly 20 patients had comorbidities linked to unfavorable COVID-19 outcome. Over 7.5 million TCR sequences were analysed from a TCR and BCR sequence repository that comprised 35 to 40 patients and roughly 74 time points. Because samples were available both during active disease and after recovery, a couple of patients were counted in both the recovered and the active cohorts. An age-matched reference group of about 40 healthy donors negative for COVID-19 antibodies was used as the comparison for repertoire analyses. As many as 9 follow-up blood samples were collected from each patient, and in some individuals these samples spanned different disease stages. Broader findings and caveats from the paper: A total of roughly 2,500 exclusive TCR clusters, including 30 to 40 low-pGen clusters, were found in the recovered cohort. TRB repertoires were highly clonal in active COVID-19, whereas diversity and richness at recovery rose above healthy donor levels. Blood samples obtained from mildly ill patients during symptoms, as well as early samples obtained from severe cases, were available only in scarce numbers. The size of the cohort was considered insufficient for assessing HLA contributions to COVID-19 susceptibility or severity. Prospective validation of the reported TCR clusters was stated to be required before clinical use. Patients with COVID-19 were reported to show strongly skewed TRBV/TRBJ gene usage. Specific T cell subsets (CD4+/Treg/CD8+) and sorted SARS-CoV-2-responsive or tetramer+ T cells had not yet been sequenced, and these experiments were ongoing.

Worth noting for this clonotype: Its target antigen remains unknown. No much larger clone is present one base from it, and per-base qualities are unavailable.

Sequencing relied on an Illumina MiSeq. TRB rearrangements were amplified by multiplex PCR with BIOMED2 TRB-A/B primer pools. Two consecutive PCRs added Illumina-compatible adapters and 7-nucleotide sample barcodes to the amplicons. All library PCRs used Phusion HS II polymerase. Amplicons were purified from gel with the NucleoSpin Gel and PCR Clean-up kit, quantified on Qubit, and pooled at 3.5 to 4.5 nM. Before Illumina next-generation sequencing, the quality of the amplicon pool was assessed on an Agilent 2100 Bioanalyzer. Turning to the authors' computational methods: Annotation of TRB rearrangements was performed with MiXCR 3.0.8 using the default MiXCR reference library. Non-productive reads and sequences with fewer than 2 reads were excluded, and each unique CDR3 nucleotide sequence counted as one clone. R 3.5.1 was used to calculate clonality, diversity, richness and V-J gene usage. GLIPH2 was used for TCR clustering by CDR3 similarity, and generation probabilities were calculated by OLGA. Only GLIPH2 clusters containing at least four unique TCR clonotypes present in at least three individuals were kept. TCRdb itself trimmed the public reads at Q25 with fastp, ran MiXCR and retained productive beta chains. Identical CDR3 protein sequences are pooled into one entry, listed with their most common genes and DNA. TCRdb's processing, not the authors' own work, is the source of the V and J calls. The sample table holds around 11,000 distinct CDR3 sequences, of which 30% were seen once. The top ten constitute over 11% of the sample.

Genomic DNA extracted from blood was used in amounts of about 220-550 ng for amplification of TRB repertoires. Measured from the cysteine to the phenylalanine, the CDR3 is 15 residues long. CDR3 DNA only is kept here, 45 bases in frame from base 1. Trimming removed 5 bases from V and 5 bases from J; the gene matches leave 10 bases unexplained. From the germline V gene, CDR1 is SGHVS and CDR2 is FNYEAQ. The sequence is built from TRBV7-6 and TRBJ2-3, and 7 junctional nucleotides match TRBD1. The TCR originated in a human donor with active COVID-19. Specimen: blood. The bases are TGTGCCAGCAGCAGGATGAGGGGGCAGGTAGATACGCAGTATTTT. Its translation is CASSRMRGQVDTQYF.